This T cell receptor (beta chain) appears in the sequencing data of a study of CD8+ T cells in alopecia areata. This sample's treatment: oral pan-JAK inhibitor, 5-10 mg twice daily. The study team obtained lesional scalp punch biopsies and peripheral blood from alopecia areata patients. In germline, CDR1 is SGHTA, CDR2 FQGTGA. This CDR3 contains 14 residues. The V end lost 5 bases, the J end lost 6 bases, and 16 bases lay between the germline ends. Sequencing used cDNA as its template, made by extracting RNA and reverse transcribing it. Here immunoSEQ multiplex PCR was the method, and the copy in TCRdb shows in-frame clones only, minus some. The repertoire holds some 180,000 clones, with about half as singletons.

The V gene is TRBV7-3, the J gene TRBJ1-2; D is perhaps TRBD1 (6 bases). The TCR was taken from a human donor with alopecia areata. This sample comprised CD8+ T cells sorted from blood, obtained around week 53, from a patient treated with tofacitinib. DNA for the CDR3: TGTGCCAGCAGCGCGACGGGGGGCCGGCATGGCTACACCTTC. Protein sequence: CASSATGGRHGYTF.